Below, 29 T cell receptor beta chains from the same sample are listed, as sequenced in a study of identical twins (dated by TCRdb to about 2016). Libraries were built with 5' RACE. These reads were obtained on an Illumina HiSeq 2000. The public sequencing data were trimmed at Q25 with fastp and processed into clonotypes with MiXCR by TCRdb, which kept only in-frame beta chains. Rows with a matching CDR3 protein are joined into one entry that keeps the most common DNA and genes. The table for this sample lists about 920,000 distinct CDR3 sequences; approximately 13% of them were counted only once. The top ten clonotypes cover 1.5% to 2% of the sample. These data were also reused for a study on yellow fever vaccine responses in identical twins.

The sequencing input was PBMCs. These receptors were collected from a woman younger than 35 in good health.

Details on this clonotype: The junction shows a germline mismatch at one end, possibly a read error. The rearrangement uses TRBV15 and TRBJ2-7; TRBD2 matches at 9 bases. The CDR3 is made up of 17 amino acids. CDR1 is LNHNV and CDR2 is YYDKDF in the germline V gene (reference sequence). CDR3 residues: CATSGGAGLAYNYEQHF. The CDR3 DNA reads as TGTGCCACCAGCGGAGGGGCCGGACTAGCGTACAACTACGAGCAGCACTTC.

This clonotype turned up a few times. The rearrangement joins TRBV27 to TRBJ2-1, with D perhaps matching TRBD1 (6 bases). CDR3 length: 14 residues. The germline V gene encodes CDR1 MNHEY and CDR2 SMNVEV (reference sequence). The germline V and J ends were trimmed by 2 bases and 8 bases, with 13 bases remaining between them. DNA for the CDR3: TGTGCCAGCAGTTTACCAGCCAGGGGAGATGAGCAGTTCTTC. This translates into CASSLPARGDEQFF.

In its sample, this clonotype was seen many times. The chain couples TRBV5-1 to TRBJ1-3, with 9 bases that match TRBD1. This CDR3 has 14 amino acids. CDR1 and CDR2 from the germline V gene are SGHRS and YFSETQ. The V segment lost 3 bases and the J segment 4 bases; nucleotides outside the gene matches: 2. CDR3 DNA: TGCGCCAGCAGCTGGGACAGGGCCGGAAACACCATATATTTT. Encoded protein: CASSWDRAGNTIYF.

This clonotype has just a few counts. The J gene is TRBJ2-3, the V gene TRBV29-1; 10 nucleotides agree with TRBD2. Per germline, CDR1 SQVTM and CDR2 ANQGSEA. The CDR3 is 16 amino acids. Trimming cost V 5 bases and J 4 bases; bases outside gene matches: 12. CDR3 residues: CSVIGGNGLAADTQYF. CDR3 DNA sequence: TGCAGCGTTATTGGGGGAAATGGACTAGCGGCAGATACGCAGTATTTT.

This clonotype came up many times. J is TRBJ2-3 and V is TRBV15; D possibly corresponds to TRBD1 (6 bases). The CDR3 has 15 residues. Trimming removed 0 bases from V and 4 bases from J, with 11 bases in between. Germline V gives CDR1 LNHNV, CDR2 YYDKDF (reference sequence). The CDR3 region is CATSRETGSADTQYF. The CDR3 DNA sequence: TGTGCCACCAGCAGAGAAACAGGGAGCGCAGATACGCAGTATTTT.

This clonotype has just a few counts. The chain uses TRBV11-1 and TRBJ1-4, with 11 bases identical to TRBD1. From germline, CDR1 is SGHAT and CDR2 FQDESV (reference sequence). The CDR3 covers 19 residues. The V gene end was trimmed by 5 bases and the J gene end by 0 bases; junction bases not matched to a gene: 11. The CDR3 DNA sequence: TGTGCCAGCAGCCCACGGGACAGGGGGGATGCCGCAACTAATGAAAAACTGTTTTTT. This encodes CASSPRDRGDAATNEKLFF.

This chain links TRBV27 with TRBJ2-5; 7 bases fit TRBD2. CDR1 and CDR2 from the germline V gene are MNHEY and SMNVEV (reference sequence). The trim removed 8 bases at V and 1 base at J, leaving 10 bases unmatched. The CDR3 sequence is 15 residues long. CDR3 in DNA: TGTGCCAGCTCAACGTGGGGGGGGATCCAAGAGACCCAGTACTTC. Amino acids: CASSTWGGIQETQYF.

The chain employs TRBV7-9 and TRBJ2-1, with 8 bases matching TRBD2. CDR3 size: 17 residues. The germline gives CDR1 SEHNR, CDR2 FQNEAQ (reference sequence). J was trimmed by 3 bases and V by 1 base; bases with no gene match: 8. The CDR3 region is CASSLGGQLAGYNEQFF. The DNA of the CDR3 is TGTGCCAGCAGCTTAGGTGGTCAGCTAGCGGGCTACAATGAGCAGTTCTTC.

The chain recombines TRBV11-2 with TRBJ2-2; D remains ambiguous. The CDR3 is 16 residues long. Trimming shortened V by 5 bases and J by 3 bases, and 16 bases separated the two germline ends. Germline V gene data show CDR1 as SGHAT and CDR2 as FQNNGV. The CDR3 nucleotides read TGTGCCAGCAGCCCGCCGGGTAGGGCCTACACCGGGGAGCTGTTTTTT. This codes for CASSPPGRAYTGELFF.

In this sample, this clonotype turned up a few times. The rearrangement uses TRBV12-3 or TRBV12-4 and TRBJ2-1, with 12 bases lining up with TRBD2. J was trimmed by 7 bases and V by 5 bases; bases with no gene match: 9. The CDR3 is made up of 16 amino acids. The CDR3, as DNA: TGTGCCAGCAGTCTGGCCGGGACTAGCGGGCCGAATGAGCAGTTCTTC. Translating gives CASSLAGTSGPNEQFF.

The chain has TRBV29-1 and TRBJ2-7; D is undetermined. V gave up 6 bases and J gave up 0 bases, with 9 bases separating them. The germline CDR1 and CDR2 sequences are SQVTM and ANQGSEA. There are 12 residues in the CDR3. The CDR3 sequence: CSVLWSSYEQYF. CDR3 coding DNA: TGCAGCGTCCTATGGAGCTCCTACGAGCAGTACTTC.

This sequence joins TRBV20-1 and TRBJ2-1, with a weak D call TRBD2 (10 bases). CDR3 size: 17 residues. Trimming removed 6 bases from V and 2 bases from J, with 23 bases in between. Germline-derived CDR1 and CDR2 are DFQATT and SNEGSKA (reference sequence). In DNA form, the CDR3 reads TGCAGTGCGGCCGGACAGGGGACTAGCGCGACCTACAATGAGCAGTTCTTC. As protein: CSAAGQGTSATYNEQFF.

This clonotype was recorded a few times. The chain has TRBV11-2 and TRBJ2-7, with 9 bases that match TRBD1. This CDR3 is built from 16 residues. Germline trimming cut 5 bases from V and 6 bases from J; bases unmatched to any gene: 14. The germline CDR1 and CDR2 sequences are SGHAT and FQNNGV. The CDR3 sequence is CASSPRAGQGSGEQYF. The DNA for the CDR3 is TGTGCCAGCAGCCCCCGCGCGGGACAGGGTTCCGGCGAGCAGTACTTC.

This clonotype has a handful of counts. The V call is TRBV7-2, the J call TRBJ2-1, with no clear D. V was shortened by 2 bases and J by 6 bases, with 8 bases between the two germline ends. Germline-derived CDR1 and CDR2 are SGHTA and FQGNSA. The CDR3 consists of 13 residues. The CDR3 bases are TGTGCCAGCAGCTTACCTCAGGTCAATGAGCAGTTCTTC. It codes for CASSLPQVNEQFF.

This clonotype showed up just a few times. The gene calls are TRBV12-3 or TRBV12-4 and TRBJ2-3, with D possibly matching TRBD2 (5 bases). V was trimmed by 8 bases and J by 2 bases, leaving 11 bases between them. CDR3 length equals 13 residues. CDR3 DNA sequence: TGTGCCAGCGGAGGAGACAACACAGATACGCAGTATTTT. It translates to CASGGDNTDTQYF.

This chain connects TRBV4-2 to TRBJ2-2; tentative D call: TRBD2 (5 bases). This CDR3 is 17 amino acids long. The germline V gene encodes CDR1 LGHNA and CDR2 YNFKEQ. V gave up 1 base and J gave up 4 bases, with 16 bases separating them. In DNA, the CDR3 is TGTGCCAGCAGCCAAGTAGCGACCCGGGCCTTCACCGGGGAGCTGTTTTTT. Translated: CASSQVATRAFTGELFF.

J is TRBJ2-7 and V is TRBV20-1; 9 nucleotides align to TRBD1. Trimming removed 5 bases from V and 3 bases from J; junction bases left unmatched: 5. Germline CDR1 DFQATT, CDR2 SNEGSKA (reference sequence). The CDR3 has 13 amino acids. CDR3 protein: CSAPGQGVYEQYF. CDR3 nucleotide sequence: TGCAGTGCTCCGGGACAGGGCGTCTACGAGCAGTACTTC.

The V gene is TRBV9, the J gene TRBJ2-5; no reliable D call. V lost 0 bases and J lost 1, with 10 bases in between. This CDR3 is 15 amino acids long. Germline V lookup: CDR1 SGDLS, CDR2 YYNGEE. The CDR3 region has the DNA TGTGCCAGCAGCGTAGAGGGTAGACTCCAAGAGACCCAGTACTTC. It yields the protein CASSVEGRLQETQYF.

This clonotype was counted between two and nine times. This chain joins TRBV12-3 or TRBV12-4 and TRBJ2-3, with TRBD2 matching over 11 bases. The V gene end was trimmed by 7 bases and the J gene end by 2 bases; junction bases not matched to a gene: 5. The CDR3 totals 15 residues. The CDR3 spells CASTLTSGITDTQYF. The CDR3 DNA sequence: TGTGCCAGCACCTTGACTAGCGGGATCACAGATACGCAGTATTTT.

The chain uses TRBV18 and TRBJ2-7; 9 bases align to TRBD1. The V segment lost 4 bases and the J segment 5 bases; nucleotides outside the gene matches: 12. This CDR3 is built from 16 residues. Germline CDR1 is KGHSH and CDR2 is LQKENI. The CDR3: CASSRVFGTGRHEQYF. DNA for the CDR3: TGTGCCAGCTCACGGGTCTTCGGGACAGGGCGCCACGAGCAGTACTTC.

The V and J genes are TRBV29-1 and TRBJ2-1; tentatively, D is TRBD1 or TRBD2 (6 bases each). CDR1 SQVTM and CDR2 ANQGSEA come from the germline V gene. This CDR3 has 14 amino acids. Trimming cost V 6 bases and J 7 bases, with 19 bases left between them. The CDR3 reads CSVGGHDLANEQFF. DNA for the CDR3: TGCAGCGTCGGGGGACACGACCTCGCAAATGAGCAGTTCTTC.

This rearrangement joins TRBV3-1 to TRBJ2-1; possibly TRBD2 for D (5 bases). The germline gives CDR1 LGHDT, CDR2 YNNKEL (reference sequence). Trimming cost V 6 bases and J 6 bases, with 15 bases left between them. The CDR3 is 14 residues long. DNA for the CDR3: TGTGCCAGCAGGTTGAGACTAACTGTCAATGAGCAGTTCTTC. This codes for CASRLRLTVNEQFF.

This clonotype has only a few counts. The chain carries TRBV10-3 and TRBJ2-3, with D perhaps matching TRBD2 (6 bases). The CDR3 spans 16 residues. CDR1 ENHRY and CDR2 SYGVKD come from the germline V gene. Trimming took 5 bases from V and 1 from J, leaving 16 bases between them. CDR3 loop: CAISKADSGGTDTQYF. In DNA form, the CDR3 reads TGTGCCATCAGTAAGGCCGATAGCGGAGGCACAGATACGCAGTATTTT.

This chain connects TRBV7-2 to TRBJ2-5; 12 bases line up with TRBD2. In germline, CDR1 is SGHTA, CDR2 FQGNSA. This CDR3 contains 15 residues. Germline trimming cut 2 bases from V and 6 bases from J; bases unmatched to any gene: 4. CDR3 coding DNA: TGTGCCAGCAGCTTAAGGACTAGCGGGGCACAGACCCAGTACTTC. It is translated as CASSLRTSGAQTQYF.

This clonotype has a count of ten or more. This sequence joins TRBV2 and TRBJ1-6, with D possibly being TRBD1 (5 bases). The CDR3 has 11 residues. CDR1 is SNHLY and CDR2 is FYNNEI in the germline V gene. Trimming took 5 bases from V and 18 from J, leaving 14 bases between them. The CDR3 region is CASSIDRDSHF. The CDR3 DNA sequence: TGTGCCAGCAGTATAGACCGGGACTCCCACTTT.

The rearrangement uses TRBV4-1 and TRBJ2-5; TRBD1 aligns across 7 bases. The CDR3 is 15 amino acids. Germline V CDR1 and CDR2: MGHRA, YSYEKL. The V segment lost 4 bases and the J segment 5 bases; nucleotides outside the gene matches: 10. CDR3 nucleotide sequence: TGCGCCAGCAGCCTTCCCCGAGGGGGCGAGGAGACCCAGTACTTC. It translates to CASSLPRGGEETQYF.

The chain carries TRBV7-9 and TRBJ1-2; D might be TRBD1 (6 bases). The germline gives CDR1 SEHNR, CDR2 FQNEAQ (reference sequence). The CDR3 sequence is 12 residues long. V lost 0 bases, J lost 8 bases, and 7 bases lay in between. CDR3 sequence reads: CASSLAQGGYTF. CDR3 DNA: TGTGCCAGCAGCTTAGCACAGGGCGGCTACACCTTC.

The chain recombines TRBV20-1 with TRBJ1-1; 11 bases align to TRBD1. The CDR3 covers 13 residues. The germline CDR1 and CDR2 sequences are DFQATT and SNEGSKA (reference sequence). DNA of the CDR3: TGCAGGGGGACAGGGGGGATGAACACTGAAGCTTTCTTT. Protein: CRGTGGMNTEAFF.

This clonotype was detected a few times. V and J are TRBV20-1 and TRBJ2-3; the match to TRBD2 covers 10 bases. The CDR3 covers 14 residues. Germline-derived CDR1 and CDR2 are DFQATT and SNEGSKA (reference sequence). Trimming removed 4 bases from V and 4 bases from J; junction bases left unmatched: 5. Here the CDR3 DNA reads TGCAGTGCTACGAGCGGGAGGGCCCCAGATACGCAGTATTTT. This encodes CSATSGRAPDTQYF.